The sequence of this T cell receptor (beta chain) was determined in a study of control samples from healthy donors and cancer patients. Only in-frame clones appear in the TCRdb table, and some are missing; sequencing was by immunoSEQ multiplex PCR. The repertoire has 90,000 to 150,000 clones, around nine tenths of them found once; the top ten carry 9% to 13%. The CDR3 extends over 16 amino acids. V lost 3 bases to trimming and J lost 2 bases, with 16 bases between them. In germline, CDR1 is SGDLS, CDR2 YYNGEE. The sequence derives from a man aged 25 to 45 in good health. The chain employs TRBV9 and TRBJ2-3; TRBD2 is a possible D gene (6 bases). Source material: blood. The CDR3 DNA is TGTGCCAGCAGCGGTCGAGCGGGTAGGAACACAGATACGCAGTATTTT. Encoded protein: CASSGRAGRNTDTQYF.